Following are 32 T cell receptor beta chains from one sample sequenced in a study of blood T cell repertoires in COVID-19. Libraries were prepared by immunoSEQ multiplex PCR; TCRdb keeps only in-frame clonotypes and omits some of them. The table has 190,000 or so clones, around 82% seen once. The specimen was peripheral blood. These receptor sequences come from a man aged 50 to 60 with active or convalescent COVID-19.

The chain is built from TRBV9 and TRBJ2-3; no firm D call. The CDR3 consists of 14 residues. CDR1 is SGDLS, CDR2 YYNGEE, per germline. V gave up 1 base and J gave up 3 bases, with 9 bases separating them. CDR3 in DNA: TGTGCCAGCAGCGTAAGCGATGCTACAGATACGCAGTATTTT. This gives the protein CASSVSDATDTQYF.

The DNA of the CDR3 is TGTGCCAGCAGCCCGGACAGGCTAAGAGGCTACACCTTC. Its protein is CASSPDRLRGYTF. This chain links TRBV6-5 with TRBJ1-2; 7 bases fit TRBD1. The CDR3 consists of 13 residues. The junction had 9 bases not matched to a gene; V was cut back by 6 bases and J by 8 bases. Germline V CDR1 and CDR2: MNHEY, SVGAGI.

This clone was seen just once. CDR3 sequence reads: CASSQQQGDYGYTF. The CDR3 DNA sequence: TGTGCCAGCAGTCAACAACAGGGGGACTATGGCTACACCTTC. The chain combines TRBV27 with TRBJ1-2; TRBD1 matches 8 bases. From germline, CDR1 is MNHEY and CDR2 SMNVEV (reference sequence). This CDR3 region has 14 residues. The J segment lost 3 bases and the V segment lost 5 bases, leaving 5 bases of the junction unmatched.

This clone appeared a few times. J is TRBJ1-6 and V is TRBV29-1; weak D call: TRBD1 (6 bases). CDR1 is SQVTM and CDR2 is ANQGSEA in the germline V gene. The CDR3 extends over 14 amino acids. V was clipped by 7 bases and J by 9 bases, with 19 bases between them. CDR3: CSARTQGLGSPLHF. The CDR3 nucleotides are TGCAGCGCCCGTACCCAGGGGTTGGGTTCACCCCTCCACTTT.

This chain uses TRBV7-8 with TRBJ2-1; TRBD1 agrees at 8 bases. Looked up from germline, CDR1 is SGHVS and CDR2 is FQNEAQ. The CDR3 consists of 16 residues. The junction had 9 bases not matched to a gene; V was cut back by 1 base and J by 7 bases. CDR3 nucleotide sequence: TGTGCCAGCAGCTTAGGACCCGGGACAGGTAAAAATGAGCAGTTCTTC. It translates to CASSLGPGTGKNEQFF.

This chain connects TRBV4-2 to TRBJ2-3; TRBD2 matches at 12 bases. Trimming cost V 0 bases and J 4 bases; bases outside gene matches: 17. The CDR3 covers 21 residues. The germline CDR1 and CDR2 sequences are LGHNA and YNFKEQ. CDR3 protein: CASSQERLAGVQVTRSDTQYF. Here the CDR3 DNA reads TGTGCCAGCAGCCAAGAACGACTAGCGGGAGTCCAGGTAACTCGGTCAGATACGCAGTATTTT.

V usage is TRBV5-1 and J usage is TRBJ1-4; a possible D gene is TRBD1 (5 bases). The CDR3 covers 18 residues. Trimming cost V 4 bases and J 6 bases, with 25 bases left between them. CDR1 is SGHRS, CDR2 YFSETQ, per germline. The CDR3 region is CASSQGPSKGAPYEKLFF. Here the CDR3 DNA reads TGCGCCAGCAGCCAAGGGCCTTCTAAAGGGGCCCCTTATGAAAAACTGTTTTTT.

The chain has TRBV4-1 and TRBJ2-3; 12 bases are shared with TRBD2. Germline lookup yields CDR1 MGHRA and CDR2 YSYEKL. This CDR3 region has 13 residues. Germline trimming cut 4 bases from V and 15 bases from J; bases unmatched to any gene: 8. This CDR3 reads CASSPVGLAGCYF. Written as DNA, the CDR3 is TGCGCCAGCAGCCCCGTTGGACTAGCGGGATGTTATTTT.

V is TRBV24-1 and J is TRBJ2-1; TRBD1 matches 8 bases. After removal of 4 bases from V and 10 bases from J, the junction contained 11 bases not matched to a gene. The CDR3 length is 15 residues. Germline loops: CDR1 KGHDR, CDR2 SFDVKD. The CDR3 protein is CATSDRGQGIGEQFF. The CDR3 region has the DNA TGTGCCACCAGTGACCGTGGACAGGGAATAGGGGAGCAGTTCTTC.

The chain joins TRBV19 to TRBJ1-1; no firm D call. The CDR3 totals 14 residues. The germline V and J ends were trimmed by 4 bases and 11 bases, with 20 bases remaining between them. In germline, CDR1 is LNHDA, CDR2 SQIVND (reference sequence). The CDR3 here is CASSTLRAPRVAFF. DNA of the CDR3: TGTGCCAGTAGTACCCTCCGGGCTCCGAGGGTGGCTTTCTTT. Using reference TRBV19 and TRBJ1-1 for the parts outside the CDR3, the full variable domain is DGGITQSPKYLFRKEGQNVTLSCEQNLNHDAMYWYRQDPGQGLRLIYYSQIVNDFQKGDIAEGYSVSREKKESFPLTVTSAQKNPTAFYLCASSTLRAPRVAFFGQGTRLTVV.

The chain carries TRBV7-8 and TRBJ2-1; the D is unclear. The CDR3 spans 13 residues. V dropped 8 bases and J dropped 0 bases, with 8 bases sitting between them. Germline CDR1 SGHVS, CDR2 FQNEAQ. The CDR3 loop is CASEDLSYNEQFF. DNA for the CDR3: TGTGCCAGCGAGGATCTCTCCTACAATGAGCAGTTCTTC.

CDR3 region: CASRGRVGGNTEAFF. The CDR3 DNA reads TGTGCCAGCAGGGGCAGGGTTGGTGGGAACACTGAAGCTTTCTTT. The gene calls are TRBV6-5 and TRBJ1-1; a weak D match, TRBD1 (5 bases). The V gene's germline CDR1 is MNHEY and CDR2 SVGAGI. The CDR3 contains 15 residues. The V end lost 6 bases, the J end lost 1 base, and 15 bases lay between the germline ends.

In DNA, the CDR3 is TGTGCCAGCAGCCCCTCGGGGGAGACCACTGAAGCTTTCTTT. Protein: CASSPSGETTEAFF. The chain employs TRBV27 and TRBJ1-1; TRBD1 is a possible D gene (5 bases). The CDR3 sequence is 14 residues long. V dropped 6 bases and J dropped 4 bases, with 15 bases sitting between them. The V gene's germline CDR1 is MNHEY and CDR2 SMNVEV (reference sequence).

V usage is TRBV7-9 and J usage is TRBJ1-2; TRBD1 matches 11 bases. After removal of 6 bases from V and 10 bases from J, the junction contained 10 bases not matched to a gene. The germline V gene encodes CDR1 SEHNR and CDR2 FQNEAQ (reference sequence). The CDR3 runs 14 residues. The CDR3 sequence is CASSPGQGGLDYTF. DNA of the CDR3: TGTGCCAGCAGTCCGGGACAGGGGGGTTTGGACTACACCTTC.

V and J are TRBV5-5 and TRBJ1-5; unclear D gene. The CDR3 spans 14 residues. Germline V gene sequence: CDR1 SGHKS, CDR2 YYEKEE (reference sequence). Trimming took 1 base from V and 3 from J, leaving 8 bases between them. CDR3 loop: CASSLNLNNQPQHF. The CDR3 DNA is TGTGCCAGCAGCTTGAACTTAAACAATCAGCCCCAGCATTTT.

J is TRBJ1-1 and V is TRBV21-1. TRBV21-1 is a pseudogene segment. The CDR3 contains 12 residues. CDR3 nucleotides: TGTGCCAGCAGCCGTCCGGGGACTGAAGCTTTCTTT. Residues: CASSRPGTEAFF.

The chain combines TRBV4-2 with TRBJ2-7, with TRBD2 matching over 10 bases. The J segment lost 1 base and the V segment lost 1 base, leaving 7 bases of the junction unmatched. CDR1 is LGHNA, CDR2 YNFKEQ, per germline. The CDR3 is 17 amino acids. This CDR3 is CASSQVALAGPSYEQYF. DNA for the CDR3: TGTGCCAGCAGCCAAGTGGCACTAGCGGGACCGTCCTACGAGCAGTACTTC.

The chain joins TRBV6-5 to TRBJ2-1; 7 nucleotides agree with TRBD1. Germline V gene lookup returns CDR1 MNHEY and CDR2 SVGAGI. V was clipped by 7 bases and J by 0 bases; unmatched bases: 6. The CDR3 spans 15 residues. CDR3 nucleotides: TGTGCCAGCACCCTGGACAGGAGCTCCTACAATGAGCAGTTCTTC. The encoded protein is CASTLDRSSYNEQFF.

V gene TRBV28 combines with J gene TRBJ2-1; maybe TRBD2 (6 bases). CDR1 and CDR2 (germline): MDHEN, SYDVKM. V gave up 1 base and J gave up 1 base, with 8 bases separating them. The CDR3 sequence is 15 residues long. The CDR3 region is CASSLFGGSYNEQFF. DNA of the CDR3: TGTGCCAGCAGTTTATTCGGAGGGTCCTACAATGAGCAGTTCTTC.

This chain joins TRBV9 and TRBJ1-2; 11 nucleotides agree with TRBD1. Germline V gene sequence: CDR1 SGDLS, CDR2 YYNGEE. The CDR3 runs to 15 residues. V dropped 4 bases and J dropped 8; count of bases not matched to a gene: 10. The CDR3, as DNA: TGTGCCAGCAGCATTGGGACAGGGGGTGTTGGAGGCTACACCTTC. Its translation is CASSIGTGGVGGYTF.

This sequence joins TRBV6-6 and TRBJ1-5; possibly TRBD1 for D (6 bases). Germline values: CDR1 MNHNY, CDR2 SVGAGI (reference sequence). The CDR3 runs 16 residues. V was cut by 4 bases and J by 7 bases, with 20 bases left in between. The chain's CDR3 is CASSSHRGGREQPQHF. CDR3 nucleotide sequence: TGTGCCAGCAGTTCCCATCGGGGGGGGCGGGAACAGCCCCAGCATTTT.

The V gene is TRBV27, the J gene TRBJ1-5; 8 positions match TRBD1. Germline CDR1 MNHEY, CDR2 SMNVEV (reference sequence). V was clipped by 5 bases and J by 9 bases; unmatched bases: 12. The CDR3 spans 15 residues. The CDR3 protein is CASSELGTGFRPQHF. The CDR3 nucleotides are TGTGCCAGCAGTGAACTAGGGACAGGATTTCGGCCCCAGCATTTT.

This clone has more than one count but fewer than ten. J is TRBJ1-5 and V is TRBV7-9; 7 nucleotides align to TRBD1. Germline loops: CDR1 SEHNR, CDR2 FQNEAQ (reference sequence). The CDR3 length is 14 residues. Trimming took 5 bases from V and 4 from J; bases not matched to a gene: 5. The CDR3 sequence: CASSEGAENQPQHF. The CDR3 DNA is TGTGCCAGCAGCGAGGGGGCTGAAAATCAGCCCCAGCATTTT. Looking up the rest from reference TRBV7-9 and TRBJ1-5 gives the full variable domain: DTGVSQNPRHKITKRGQNVTFRCDPISEHNRLYWYRQTLGQGPEFLTYFQNEAQLEKSRLLSDRFSAERPKGSFSTLEIQRTEQGDSAMYLCASSEGAENQPQHFGDGTRLSIL.

The chain carries TRBV10-3 and TRBJ1-4, with a possible D match to TRBD1 (5 bases). Germline CDR1 is ENHRY and CDR2 is SYGVKD. The V gene lost 4 bases and the J gene lost 7 bases, with 10 bases spanning the gap. This CDR3 has 13 amino acids. The chain's CDR3 is CAISAGYTEKLFF. CDR3 nucleotides: TGTGCCATCAGTGCAGGGTACACTGAAAAACTGTTTTTT.

This CDR3 is CASSGETSGNTIYF. Written as DNA, the CDR3 is TGTGCCAGCAGTGGGGAGACTTCTGGAAACACCATATATTTT. This chain joins TRBV2 and TRBJ1-3, with D uncertain. The germline gives CDR1 SNHLY, CDR2 FYNNEI. This CDR3 region has 14 residues. Trimming took off 4 bases at V and 1 base at J, with 8 bases between the two ends.

V and J are TRBV3-1 (or the pseudogene TRBV3-2) and TRBJ1-2; possibly TRBD1 for D (6 bases). V was shortened by 2 bases and J by 7 bases, with 17 bases between the two germline ends. Germline V CDR1 and CDR2: LGHDT, YNNKEL (reference sequence). The CDR3 runs to 15 residues. CDR3 bases: TGTGCCAGCAGCCAACTTGGGGGGGCGCGAAGTGGCTACACCTTC. It encodes CASSQLGGARSGYTF.

The chain recombines TRBV9 with TRBJ2-3, with no clear D. Germline V CDR1 and CDR2: SGDLS, YYNGEE. V lost 4 bases to trimming and J lost 6 bases, with 12 bases between them. The CDR3 runs to 13 residues. CDR3 coding DNA: TGTGCCAGCAGCCCGCAAACGAGTGATACGCAGTATTTT. As protein: CASSPQTSDTQYF. The full variable domain, with the rest looked up from reference TRBV9 and TRBJ2-3, is DSGVTQTPKHLITATGQRVTLRCSPRSGDLSVYWYQQSLDQGLQFLIQYYNGEERAKGNILERFSAQQFPDLHSELNLSSLELGDSALYFCASSPQTSDTQYFGPGTRLTVL.

The chain couples TRBV6-2 or TRBV6-3 to TRBJ1-5; D may be TRBD1 (5 bases). Trimming removed 4 bases at V and 2 bases at J, with 18 bases between. CDR3 length: 17 amino acids. The germline CDR1 and CDR2 sequences are MNHEY and SVGEGT. CDR3 region: CASSSDMSGVGNQPQHF. The CDR3 DNA is TGTGCCAGCAGTTCGGACATGTCGGGCGTGGGCAATCAGCCCCAGCATTTT.

The chain employs TRBV2 and TRBJ1-2; no definite D call. V lost 7 bases to trimming and J lost 1 base, with 16 bases between them. The germline gives CDR1 SNHLY, CDR2 FYNNEI. The CDR3 length is 15 residues. CDR3 coding DNA: TGTGCCAGCATCTCGAGAGCCTCTCTTAACTATGGCTACACCTTC. Encoded protein: CASISRASLNYGYTF.

V usage is TRBV6-6 and J usage is TRBJ2-7, with D maybe TRBD1 (5 bases). Germline CDR1 is MNHNY and CDR2 is SVGAGI (reference sequence). V was pared by 6 bases and J by 0 bases, with 9 bases between. The CDR3 runs 13 residues. The CDR3 loop is CASRQAASYEQYF. In DNA, the CDR3 is TGTGCCAGCAGACAGGCCGCCTCCTACGAGCAGTACTTC.

The rearrangement uses TRBV4-3 and TRBJ1-4; D is unresolved. The CDR3 spans 12 residues. Trimming left V 8 bases short and J 4 bases short, with 8 bases between. The germline CDR1 and CDR2 sequences are LGHNA and YSLEER. CDR3 coding DNA: TGCGCCAGCCGAGGCCTTAATGAAAAACTGTTTTTT. It codes for CASRGLNEKLFF.

This chain uses TRBV2 with TRBJ1-5, with 11 nucleotides matching TRBD1. V trimming: 8 bases; J trimming: 6 bases; junction bases outside the gene matches: 15. Germline V gene data show CDR1 as SNHLY and CDR2 as FYNNEI. The CDR3 sequence is 17 residues long. The chain's CDR3 is CASGTVLGTGGFQPQHF. For the CDR3, the DNA is TGTGCCAGCGGTACTGTGCTGGGGACAGGGGGGTTTCAGCCCCAGCATTTT.